This passage covers 17 T cell receptor beta chains from one sample sequenced in a study of blood T cell repertoires in COVID-19. Sequencing used immunoSEQ multiplex PCR; TCRdb keeps in-frame clones, though not all of them. The sample lists 200,000 to 300,000 clones; 70% to 90% were seen once. Sequenced sample: PBMCs or T cells enriched from blood (not recorded which). The receptors come from a woman aged 40-49 years with acute COVID-19.

The chain is built from TRBV11-2 and TRBJ1-3; no reliable D call. Between the trimmed V and J ends, which lost 6 bases and 2 bases, there was a span of 11 bases. This CDR3 has 14 amino acids. The germline V gene has CDR1 SGHAT and CDR2 FQNNGV. The CDR3 DNA reads as TGTGCCAGCAGAACCCGGGGAACTGGAAACACCATATATTTT. Protein: CASRTRGTGNTIYF. The variable domain in full, completed from reference TRBV11-2 and TRBJ1-3, reads EAGVAQSPRYKIIEKRQSVAFWCNPISGHATLYWYQQILGQGPKLLIQFQNNGVVDDSQLPKDRFSAERLKGVDSTLKIQPAKLEDSAVYLCASRTRGTGNTIYFGEGSWLTVV.

This clone showed up just once. V gene TRBV20-1 combines with J gene TRBJ2-3, with D hard to call. Germline loops: CDR1 DFQATT, CDR2 SNEGSKA (reference sequence). The CDR3 length is 12 residues. Trimming removed 3 bases at V and 5 bases at J, with 9 bases between. The CDR3, as DNA: TGCAGTGCTAGTGTCGCGATAGATACGCAGTATTTT. This translates into CSASVAIDTQYF.

V gene TRBV24-1 combines with J gene TRBJ1-5; possible D gene TRBD1, 5 bases. Germline CDR1 and CDR2: KGHDR and SFDVKD. The CDR3 sequence is 13 residues long. V lost 4 bases and J 7 bases, leaving 10 bases between the germline ends. The CDR3: CATSEMDKQPQHF. The CDR3 DNA reads as TGTGCCACCAGTGAAATGGACAAACAGCCCCAGCATTTT.

V gene TRBV24-1 combines with J gene TRBJ2-1; no definite D call. V was trimmed by 0 bases and J by 15 bases, leaving 8 bases between them. CDR3 length equals 11 residues. Germline-derived CDR1 and CDR2 are KGHDR and SFDVKD. DNA for the CDR3: TGTGCCACCAGTGATTTGATCTCGTGGTTCTTC. Its translation: CATSDLISWFF.

The gene calls are TRBV27 and TRBJ2-1, with D uncertain. This CDR3 has 12 amino acids. Germline V gene sequence: CDR1 MNHEY, CDR2 SMNVEV (reference sequence). Trimming removed 5 bases from V and 13 bases from J, with 15 bases in between. The CDR3 protein is CASSRLMGTQFF. The CDR3 DNA reads TGTGCCAGCAGTCGCCTCATGGGCACACAGTTCTTC.

This clone was detected only a few times. The chain combines TRBV7-2 with TRBJ2-3; 8 bases are shared with TRBD1. The CDR3 is 14 residues long. The trim removed 5 bases at V and 4 bases at J, leaving 5 bases unmatched. Looked up from germline, CDR1 is SGHTA and CDR2 is FQGNSA. The CDR3 sequence: CASSAQGASDTQYF. CDR3 nucleotide sequence: TGTGCCAGCAGCGCCCAGGGGGCATCAGATACGCAGTATTTT. The variable domain in full, completed from reference TRBV7-2 and TRBJ2-3, reads GAGVSQSPSNKVTEKGKDVELRCDPISGHTALYWYRQSLGQGLEFLIYFQGNSAPDKSGLPSDRFSAERTGGSVSTLTIQRTQQEDSAVYLCASSAQGASDTQYFGPGTRLTVL.

This chain connects TRBV19 to TRBJ1-2; 7 nucleotides agree with TRBD1. The CDR3 consists of 15 residues. V was clipped by 5 bases and J by 6 bases; unmatched bases: 12. Germline V gene lookup returns CDR1 LNHDA and CDR2 SQIVND (reference sequence). CDR3 in amino acids: CASSDLRGRIDGYTF. CDR3 in DNA: TGTGCCAGTAGTGATCTAAGGGGGCGCATCGATGGCTACACCTTC.

This sequence joins TRBV19 and TRBJ1-2; 8 positions agree with TRBD1. This CDR3 spans 16 amino acids. Trimming cost V 5 bases and J 5 bases; bases outside gene matches: 13. Germline CDR1 is LNHDA and CDR2 is SQIVND (reference sequence). CDR3 DNA sequence: TGTGCCAGTAGTTCAATGACAGGGGAAATGATTTATGGCTACACCTTC. Residues: CASSSMTGEMIYGYTF.

The CDR3 loop is CAIRPDWNTEAFF. The CDR3 DNA sequence: TGTGCCATCAGGCCGGACTGGAACACTGAAGCTTTCTTT. The chain combines TRBV10-3 with TRBJ1-1; D is unclear. V was cut by 6 bases and J by 1 base, with 9 bases left in between. Germline CDR1 ENHRY, CDR2 SYGVKD. This CDR3 is built from 13 residues.

V is TRBV15 and J is TRBJ1-1; 10 bases match TRBD1. From germline, CDR1 is LNHNV and CDR2 YYDKDF (reference sequence). After removal of 3 bases from V and 5 bases from J, the junction contained 9 bases not matched to a gene. There are 16 residues in the CDR3. The CDR3 bases are TGTGCCACCAGCAGGGAACCGGGACAGGGGATGACTGAAGCTTTCTTT. It translates to CATSREPGQGMTEAFF.

There are a few counts of this clone. The chain uses TRBV5-1 and TRBJ2-1, with 10 bases fitting TRBD2. Trimming cost V 4 bases and J 7 bases; bases outside gene matches: 20. CDR3 length: 19 amino acids. Germline V CDR1 and CDR2: SGHRS, YFSETQ. The CDR3 DNA is TGCGCCAGCAGCCCCACTGTTTTGGGGGTGAGCGGGAGGGGTAATGAGCAGTTCTTC. Translation: CASSPTVLGVSGRGNEQFF.

Concerning this clone: At one boundary the junction diverges from the germline segment, which might be a read error. This chain connects TRBV11-2 to TRBJ2-6; no clear D gene. This CDR3 comprises 14 residues. CDR1 and CDR2 from the germline V gene are SGHAT and FQNNGV. CDR3 loop: CASTLYLGANVLTF. The DNA for the CDR3 is TGTGCCAGCACCTTATATCTGGGGGCCAACGTCCTGACTTTC.

CDR3 sequence reads: CASSQRDREKKLFF. CDR3 in DNA: TGTGCCAGCAGTCAACGGGACAGGGAAAAAAAACTGTTTTTT. The gene calls are TRBV27 and TRBJ1-4; the match to TRBD1 covers 9 bases. V was clipped by 5 bases and J by 9 bases; unmatched bases: 7. Germline V gene sequence: CDR1 MNHEY, CDR2 SMNVEV (reference sequence). The CDR3 has 14 residues.

V and J are TRBV5-4 and TRBJ2-7, with 12 bases aligning to TRBD2. The germline V gene has CDR1 SGHNT and CDR2 YYREEE (reference sequence). The CDR3 has 16 amino acids. The trim removed 4 bases at V and 1 base at J, leaving 6 bases unmatched. The CDR3 sequence: CASSLGLAGPSYEQYF. For the CDR3, the DNA is TGTGCCAGCAGCCTTGGACTAGCGGGGCCTTCCTACGAGCAGTACTTC.

V usage is TRBV4-3 and J usage is TRBJ1-6, with D possibly matching TRBD1 (5 bases). V was cut by 1 base and J by 8 bases, with 12 bases left in between. CDR3 length equals 15 residues. Looked up from germline, CDR1 is LGHNA and CDR2 is YSLEER. The CDR3 is CASSQVTTDYSPLHF. The CDR3 coding sequence is TGCGCCAGCAGCCAAGTAACGACAGACTATTCACCCCTCCACTTT.

The V and J genes are TRBV7-2 and TRBJ2-3; D is possibly TRBD1 (5 bases). Trimming shortened V by 5 bases and J by 2 bases, and 14 bases separated the two germline ends. The CDR3 loop spans 15 amino acids. Germline V gene lookup returns CDR1 SGHTA and CDR2 FQGNSA. The CDR3 is CASSLPQVLTDTQYF. DNA of the CDR3: TGTGCCAGCAGCCTTCCACAGGTACTCACAGATACGCAGTATTTT.

This chain uses TRBV7-8 with TRBJ1-3; D might be TRBD1 (6 bases). The germline CDR1 and CDR2 sequences are SGHVS and FQNEAQ. V was pared by 5 bases and J by 1 base, with 12 bases between. The CDR3 is made up of 15 amino acids. The CDR3 sequence is CASSKDSYSGNTIYF. The DNA of the CDR3 is TGTGCCAGCAGCAAGGACAGTTATTCTGGAAACACCATATATTTT.